This T cell receptor beta chain is drawn from a study of PD-1 blockade in classical Hodgkin lymphoma. Time point defined: newly diagnosed, previously untreated cHL patient sample. Serving as comparison were PBMCs from newly diagnosed, untreated classical Hodgkin lymphoma, which were sequenced alongside the relapsed/refractory trial patients. General study points: Reported baseline diversity: healthy donors highest, relapsed/refractory patients lowest. The drivers behind the repertoire differences, possibly disease activity or prior therapy, remain undefined.

The CDR3 is 13 residues long. Germline V gene sequence: CDR1 SGHNT, CDR2 YYREEE (reference sequence). Points on this clone: Its target is unknown. The junction does not match germline at one end; this may be a read error.

Using immunoSEQ multiplex PCR, the repertoire was profiled, and TCRdb retains in-frame clones only, with some absent. The sample records 20,000 to 25,000 clones, nearly 95% being singletons. This sequence joins TRBV5-4 and TRBJ1-1; D perhaps matches TRBD1 (6 bases). Sequenced sample: peripheral blood mononuclear cells (PBMCs). This clonotype was obtained from a human donor with classical Hodgkin lymphoma. For the CDR3, the DNA is TGTGCCACCAGCCAAGGGGGGAACACTGAAGCTTTCTTT. Its translation is CATSQGGNTEAFF.